This T cell receptor beta chain was identified during a study of blood T cell repertoires in COVID-19. On the study more broadly: T cells, B-cell-depleted T cells, or PBMCs supplied cDNA or gDNA.

Losses at the gene ends were 0 bases for V and 7 bases for J; bases not matched to a gene: 7. Germline V gene data show CDR1 as MGHRA and CDR2 as YSYEKL. The CDR3 loop spans 18 amino acids. Profiling relied on immunoSEQ multiplex PCR, and the TCRdb table lists in-frame clones only, not all of them. The table records roughly 500,000 clones, approximately 86% of them present only once. This TCR derives from a woman aged 55 to 70 who had recovered from COVID-19. The genes are TRBV4-1 and TRBJ2-1; 15 bases align to TRBD2. The source material was PBMCs or T cells enriched from blood (not recorded which). CDR3 DNA sequence: TGCGCCAGCAGCCAAGAGGCAGGACTAGCGGGGGGGCGGAATGAGCAGTTCTTC. This codes for CASSQEAGLAGGRNEQFF.